The 25 T cell receptor beta chains below were found in one sample sequenced in a study of T cells in Graves' hyperthyroidism and ophthalmopathy. RNA transcripts yielded amplified TCR beta CDR3 regions. The study used the HTBI primer set for a first-round RT-PCR of the TCR CDR3. TCRdb redid the calling of the multiplex PCR reads with MiXCR, one entry per CDR3 protein. The table has 600,000 to 700,000 distinct CDR3 sequences, approximately 15% seen once. The sample was blood. The receptor set was obtained from a woman aged 40 to 55 with Graves' ophthalmopathy.

This clonotype was observed many times. The rearrangement links TRBV11-2 to TRBJ2-7, with 7 positions matching TRBD2. Trimming at V came to 6 bases and at J to 2 bases, leaving 13 bases not matched to a gene. The CDR3 is made up of 16 amino acids. Germline CDR1 reads SGHAT; CDR2 reads FQNNGV. The DNA for the CDR3 is TGTGCCAGCAGTTTAAAATTTAGCGGGCTCACCTACGAGCAGTACTTC. Its protein product is CASSLKFSGLTYEQYF. Full variable domain (rest looked up from reference TRBV11-2 and TRBJ2-7): EAGVAQSPRYKIIEKRQSVAFWCNPISGHATLYWYQQILGQGPKLLIQFQNNGVVDDSQLPKDRFSAERLKGVDSTLKIQPAKLEDSAVYLCASSLKFSGLTYEQYFGPGTRLTVT.

This chain uses TRBV6-2 or TRBV6-3 with TRBJ1-2, with TRBD1 as a possible D gene (6 bases). Germline V CDR1 and CDR2: MNHEY, SVGEGT. Trimming left V 2 bases short and J 2 bases short, with 9 bases between. The CDR3 has 14 amino acids. The CDR3 region is CASSYRDRNYGYTF. The DNA for the CDR3 is TGTGCCAGCAGTTACCGCGACAGGAACTATGGCTACACCTTC.

In its sample, this clonotype was seen many times. This sequence joins TRBV6-2 or TRBV6-3 and TRBJ2-1; 10 bases are a match to TRBD2. The CDR3 runs 14 residues. V dropped 10 bases and J dropped 8; count of bases not matched to a gene: 11. Per the germline V gene, CDR1 is MNHEY and CDR2 is SVGEGT. The CDR3 is CATRASGSKHEQFF. The CDR3 bases are TGTGCCACCAGGGCTAGCGGGAGTAAGCATGAGCAGTTCTTC.

The V call is TRBV20-1, the J call TRBJ2-5; 7 nucleotides line up with TRBD2. The CDR3 runs to 13 residues. CDR1 DFQATT and CDR2 SNEGSKA come from the germline V gene (reference sequence). The V and J ends lost 4 bases and 4 bases, in that order; junction bases with no gene match: 6. CDR3 bases: TGCAGTGCTATTAGGGCTAGCGGAGAGACCCAGTACTTC. This translates into CSAIRASGETQYF.

Ten or more counts support this clonotype. The chain recombines TRBV6-2 or TRBV6-3 with TRBJ1-1, with unresolved D. V was trimmed by 2 bases and J by 0 bases, leaving 10 bases between them. The germline CDR1 and CDR2 sequences are MNHEY and SVGEGT. The CDR3 runs 15 residues. DNA of the CDR3: TGTGCCAGCAGTTACAGGCGATCTTTGAACACTGAAGCTTTCTTT. Translation gives CASSYRRSLNTEAFF.

This clonotype was counted ten times or more. The CDR3 sequence is CSARPSAGGGPRETQYF. The CDR3 DNA reads TGCAGTGCTAGACCGTCAGCGGGAGGTGGCCCCCGGGAGACCCAGTACTTC. The genes are TRBV20-1 and TRBJ2-5; 9 nucleotides match TRBD2. V dropped 2 bases and J dropped 5; count of bases not matched to a gene: 15. This CDR3 is 17 amino acids long. The V gene's germline CDR1 is DFQATT and CDR2 SNEGSKA (reference sequence).

This clonotype was detected many times. This chain joins TRBV19 and TRBJ2-4; no clear D gene. Germline CDR1 is LNHDA and CDR2 is SQIVND (reference sequence). This CDR3 comprises 14 residues. Deletions cut 5 bases from V and 6 bases from J, with 14 bases between. The CDR3 DNA follows: TGTGCCAGTAGTTATGTCGTTGGTGTAAACATTCAGTACTTC. This gives the protein CASSYVVGVNIQYF. The full variable domain, its missing parts supplied by reference TRBV19 and TRBJ2-4, is DGGITQSPKYLFRKEGQNVTLSCEQNLNHDAMYWYRQDPGQGLRLIYYSQIVNDFQKGDIAEGYSVSREKKESFPLTVTSAQKNPTAFYLCASSYVVGVNIQYFGAGTRLSVL.

The CDR3 DNA reads TGTGCCACCAGAGACCCCGCCGGTAACTATGGCTACACCTTC. Encoded protein: CATRDPAGNYGYTF. The rearrangement uses TRBV24-1 and TRBJ1-2, with D uncertain. CDR1 is KGHDR, CDR2 SFDVKD, per germline. The CDR3 loop spans 14 amino acids. Trimming took 7 bases from V and 1 from J, leaving 12 bases between them.

This clonotype was recorded at least ten times. V usage is TRBV24-1 and J usage is TRBJ1-2; TRBD1 agrees at 7 bases. The germline CDR1 and CDR2 sequences are KGHDR and SFDVKD. The V segment lost 2 bases and the J segment 4 bases; nucleotides outside the gene matches: 6. CDR3 size: 15 residues. This CDR3 is CATSDSQGGRYGYTF. CDR3 DNA sequence: TGTGCCACCAGTGATTCCCAGGGGGGTCGCTATGGCTACACCTTC.

This clonotype was seen at least ten times. This chain connects TRBV10-3 to TRBJ1-2; 9 bases align to TRBD1. Unmatched junction bases numbered 14, after V lost 6 bases and J lost 9 bases. This CDR3 is 15 amino acids long. Germline-derived CDR1 and CDR2 are ENHRY and SYGVKD. The DNA for the CDR3 is TGTGCCATCAGCCCCTTGTCCGGGACAGGGATAAGCTACACCTTC. It codes for CAISPLSGTGISYTF.

This clonotype occurred a few times. The chain is built from TRBV28 and TRBJ2-2, with 9 bases aligning to TRBD2. The CDR3 consists of 17 residues. Germline V gene sequence: CDR1 MDHEN, CDR2 SYDVKM. Trimming took 7 bases from V and 4 from J; bases not matched to a gene: 13. DNA of the CDR3: TGTGCCAGCACACGTTTAGCGGGAGATGGGATCACCGGGGAGCTGTTTTTT. This gives the protein CASTRLAGDGITGELFF.

In its sample, this clonotype was seen many times. The rearrangement joins TRBV6-1 to TRBJ2-2; D remains unclear. Trimming took 1 base from V and 5 from J, leaving 8 bases between them. Germline lookup yields CDR1 MNHNS and CDR2 SASEGT. The CDR3 extends over 14 amino acids. CDR3 nucleotides: TGTGCCAGCAGTGAAGGTGATGGGACCGGGGAGCTGTTTTTT. Amino acids: CASSEGDGTGELFF.

This clonotype was seen many times. CDR3: CASSMSGITDTQYF. CDR3 DNA sequence: TGTGCCAGCAGCATGAGTGGGATCACAGATACGCAGTATTTT. V and J are TRBV12-3 or TRBV12-4 and TRBJ2-3; D unresolved. CDR3 size: 14 residues. The V and J ends lost 6 bases and 2 bases respectively, with 12 bases between them.

This clonotype was seen many times. This chain links TRBV29-1 with TRBJ2-7, with TRBD2 matching over 11 bases. V shed 7 bases, J shed 4 bases, and the junction held 12 bases outside the gene matches. The V gene's germline CDR1 is SQVTM and CDR2 ANQGSEA. The CDR3 length is 15 residues. CDR3 nucleotides: TGCAGCGCCTCCACCGGGACTAGCGGACTATACGAGCAGTACTTC. Protein: CSASTGTSGLYEQYF.

This chain joins TRBV5-1 and TRBJ2-7, with TRBD1 matching 8 bases. Germline trimming cut 5 bases from V and 4 bases from J; bases unmatched to any gene: 11. From germline, CDR1 is SGHRS and CDR2 YFSETQ. The CDR3 sequence is 15 residues long. This CDR3 reads CASSFSPGQAYEQYF. CDR3 in DNA: TGCGCCAGCAGTTTCTCACCGGGACAGGCATACGAGCAGTACTTC.

The chain uses TRBV15 and TRBJ1-2; D may be TRBD1 (5 bases). Germline lookup yields CDR1 LNHNV and CDR2 YYDKDF (reference sequence). Trimming left V 0 bases short and J 8 bases short, with 10 bases between. This CDR3 has 13 residues. The CDR3 sequence is CATSRDLRDGYTF. CDR3 in DNA: TGTGCCACCAGCAGAGATTTGAGGGACGGCTACACCTTC.

This clonotype has a count of ten or more. The rearrangement links TRBV28 to TRBJ2-7; weak D call: TRBD2 (5 bases). The CDR3 contains 15 residues. The germline V gene encodes CDR1 MDHEN and CDR2 SYDVKM. Trimming pared 6 bases from V and 1 base from J, leaving 16 bases between. Here the CDR3 DNA reads TGTGCCAGCAGCTCCGGGCCGGAGGAATCCTACGAGCAGTACTTC. This translates into CASSSGPEESYEQYF.

V and J are TRBV12-3 or TRBV12-4 and TRBJ2-2; 9 positions agree with TRBD2. This CDR3 is built from 21 residues. Trimming cost V 2 bases and J 7 bases; bases outside gene matches: 23. DNA for the CDR3: TGTGCCAGCAGTTTACTGGCGGGGGGGCCGGATGTCCCCCCCCCTCACGGGGAGCTGTTTTTT. Its protein is CASSLLAGGPDVPPPHGELFF.

This chain uses TRBV18 with TRBJ2-7, with unresolved D. CDR1 and CDR2 (germline): KGHSH, LQKENI. Deletions cut 3 bases from V and 2 bases from J, with 11 bases between. CDR3 size: 14 residues. In nucleotides, the CDR3 is TGTGCCAGCTCACCGAGAAGGGCCCCCTACGAGCAGTACTTC. As protein: CASSPRRAPYEQYF. The whole variable domain, filled in from reference TRBV18 and TRBJ2-7, reads NAGVMQNPRHLVRRRGQEARLRCSPMKGHSHVYWYRQLPEEGLKFMVYLQKENIIDESGMPKERFSAEFPKEGPSILRIQQVVRGDSAAYFCASSPRRAPYEQYFGPGTRLTVT.

This clonotype was found many times. V gene TRBV2 combines with J gene TRBJ1-1, with D hard to call. From germline, CDR1 is SNHLY and CDR2 FYNNEI. V shed 6 bases and J shed 1 base, with 18 bases lying between them. The CDR3 totals 16 residues. This CDR3 is CASSANPRPGNTEAFF. CDR3 nucleotides: TGTGCCAGCAGCGCCAACCCACGTCCGGGGAACACTGAAGCTTTCTTT.

At least ten counts were recorded for this clonotype. V and J are TRBV12-3 or TRBV12-4 and TRBJ1-5; D is uncertain. The germline V and J ends were trimmed by 7 bases and 0 bases, with 7 bases remaining between them. The CDR3 has 13 amino acids. The CDR3 DNA sequence: TGTGCCAGCACCAAATATAGCAATCAGCCCCAGCATTTT. Translating gives CASTKYSNQPQHF.

This clonotype was counted ten times or more. The chain has TRBV6-2 or TRBV6-3 and TRBJ2-7, with D perhaps TRBD2 (6 bases). Germline V gene data show CDR1 as MNHEY and CDR2 as SVGEGT. Trimming stripped 10 bases from V and 3 bases from J, with 16 bases between. CDR3 length: 13 amino acids. In DNA form, the CDR3 reads TGTGCCACGGAAGGGCAGGGAGGCTACGAGCAGTACTTC. It codes for CATEGQGGYEQYF.

Ten or more counts support this clonotype. Possible read error: a much larger clone is one base away. V is TRBV7-2 and J is TRBJ1-1; the D gene is possibly TRBD1 (6 bases). Trimming cost V 6 bases and J 1 base, with 9 bases left between them. CDR3 length: 13 residues. Per the germline V gene, CDR1 is SGHTA and CDR2 is FQGNSA. CDR3 nucleotide sequence: TGTGCCAGCAGGTGGACAGCGAACACTGAAGCTTTCTTT. It yields the protein CASRWTANTEAFF. Looking up the rest from reference TRBV7-2 and TRBJ1-1 gives the full variable domain: GAGVSQSPSNKVTEKGKDVELRCDPISGHTALYWYRQSLGQGLEFLIYFQGNSAPDKSGLPSDRFSAERTGGSVSTLTIQRTQQEDSAVYLCASRWTANTEAFFGQGTRLTVV.

This chain links TRBV19 with TRBJ2-2; D may be TRBD2 (6 bases). Germline values: CDR1 LNHDA, CDR2 SQIVND (reference sequence). This CDR3 has 16 residues. Trimming left V 6 bases short and J 4 bases short, with 18 bases between. CDR3 coding DNA: TGTGCCAGTAGGCGATCCAGCGGGCGGGCCACCGGGGAGCTGTTTTTT. The encoded protein is CASRRSSGRATGELFF.

In its sample, this clonotype was seen many times. This chain links TRBV5-1 with TRBJ2-5, with a tentative D call TRBD1 (6 bases). This CDR3 is built from 14 residues. Trimming stripped 5 bases from V and 1 base from J, with 12 bases between. Germline assignment: CDR1 SGHRS and CDR2 YFSETQ. CDR3 region: CASRAGTSQETQYF. The CDR3 DNA is TGCGCCAGCAGAGCTGGGACATCCCAAGAGACCCAGTACTTC.